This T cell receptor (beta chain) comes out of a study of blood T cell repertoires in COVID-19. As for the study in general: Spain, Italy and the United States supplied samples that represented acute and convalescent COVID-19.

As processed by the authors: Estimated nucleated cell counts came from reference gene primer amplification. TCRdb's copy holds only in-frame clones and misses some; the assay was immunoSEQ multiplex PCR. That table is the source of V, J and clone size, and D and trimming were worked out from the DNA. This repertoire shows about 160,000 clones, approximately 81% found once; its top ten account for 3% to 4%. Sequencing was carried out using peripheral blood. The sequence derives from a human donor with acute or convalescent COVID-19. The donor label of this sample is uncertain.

In DNA form, the CDR3 reads TGTGCCAGCAGCCAAGATGGCGGAGGGACGGGAAACACCATATATTTT. It is translated as CASSQDGGGTGNTIYF. This sequence joins TRBV3-1 (or the pseudogene TRBV3-2) and TRBJ1-3, with a weak D call TRBD1 (5 bases). V was shortened by 0 bases and J by 4 bases, with 13 bases between the two germline ends. The CDR3 contains 16 residues. From germline, CDR1 is LGHDT and CDR2 YNNKEL (reference sequence).